These T cell receptor beta chains were read from a single sample in a study of T-cell memory formation after mild COVID-19. TCRdb ran MiXCR on the 5' RACE reads and lists one entry per CDR3 protein. Of about 44,000 distinct CDR3 sequences in the sample, 7.3% were seen once. The sequencing sample was made of PBMCs or a T cell subset sorted from them (not recorded which). All receptors derive from a man aged 18 to 30 who had mild COVID-19 (a few samples of this study predate the infection). Cell type and time point are not known. Each CDR3 is given with its conserved first and last residue. The order of the fields is V gene, D gene, J gene, clone size, CDR3 DNA, CDR3 protein. The D gene is left open where the match is weak. Rows give clone size only sometimes, using once, few, many, or a class for an expanded clone.

TRBV7-9	.	TRBJ1-4	few	TGTGCCAGCAGCTTTGGGCATAGTAATGAAAAACTGTTTTTT	CASSFGHSNEKLFF
TRBV29-1	TRBD1	TRBJ1-1	few	TGCAGCGTTTACACAGGGGGAGCGAACACTGAAGCTTTCTTT	CSVYTGGANTEAFF
TRBV7-9	.	TRBJ1-2	many	TGTGCCAGCAGCATCAACTATGGCTACACCTTC	CASSINYGYTF
TRBV2	.	TRBJ2-7	few	TGTGCCAGCACCCGACAGTACTCCTACGAGCAGTACTTC	CASTRQYSYEQYF
TRBV5-1	.	TRBJ2-7	few	TGCGCCAGCAGCTCGAAACGAACAGGGGAGCAGTACTTC	CASSSKRTGEQYF
TRBV6-6	.	TRBJ1-3	many	TGTGCCAGCAGTTACTCTCGACGATCTGGAAACACCATATATTTT	CASSYSRRSGNTIYF
TRBV7-2	.	TRBJ2-6	many	TGTGCCAGCAGCTCAGGTTCTGGGGCCAACGTCCTGACTTTC	CASSSGSGANVLTF
TRBV28	.	TRBJ2-2	few	TGTGCCAGCAGTTATAGTTACACCGGGGAGCTGTTTTTT	CASSYSYTGELFF
TRBV11-1	.	TRBJ2-3	.	TGTGCCAGCAGCGGGATCGCCTTACAGGCGAGCACAGATACGCAGTATTTT	CASSGIALQASTDTQYF
TRBV5-1	.	TRBJ2-1	many	TGCGCCAGCAGCTTGGTTTCTCGGGGCAGGGGAGGAGGCAATGAGCAGTTCTTC	CASSLVSRGRGGGNEQFF
TRBV7-9	TRBD1	TRBJ1-4	few	TGTGCCAGCAGCTCCACGACAGGGGAAAAACTGTTTTTT	CASSSTTGEKLFF
TRBV6-2/TRBV6-3	TRBD2	TRBJ2-2	.	TGTGCCAGCAGACCCCTAGCGGGGCTAAACACCGGGGAGCTGTTTTTT	CASRPLAGLNTGELFF
TRBV6-2/TRBV6-3	TRBD1	TRBJ1-1	few	TGTGCCAGCAGTCCCCTGCGGGACAGGGGGACTGAAGCTTTCTTT	CASSPLRDRGTEAFF
TRBV4-3	TRBD1	TRBJ2-5	few	TGCGCCAGCAGCCAAGATCCTACCGGGACAGTCCAAGAGACCCAGTACTTC	CASSQDPTGTVQETQYF
TRBV24-1	.	TRBJ2-1	many	TGTGCCACCAGTGATCAGGACCGCGAGCAGTTCTTC	CATSDQDREQFF
TRBV16	.	TRBJ2-5	.	TGTGCCAGCAGCCAAGCGTGGGGAGAGACCCAGTACTTC	CASSQAWGETQYF
TRBV7-2	.	TRBJ2-3	many	TGTGCCAGCAGTCTACAGCCCGGGGGGCTCACGCAGTATTTT	CASSLQPGGLTQYF
TRBV10-3	TRBD2	TRBJ2-7	many	TGTGCCATCAGTGAGTCGACTAGCGGGGGCGACGAGCAGTACTTC	CAISESTSGGDEQYF
TRBV4-3	.	TRBJ2-5	.	TGCGCCAGCAGCCAAGATTCCTCGCACGGAGAGACCCAGTACTTC	CASSQDSSHGETQYF
TRBV6-5	.	TRBJ2-2	few	TGTGCCAGCAGTTACGCAGGGCGCACCGGGGAGCTGTTTTTT	CASSYAGRTGELFF
TRBV7-9	.	TRBJ2-5	few	TGTGCCAGCAGCTTAATGGAGACCCAGTACTTC	CASSLMETQYF
TRBV5-6	.	TRBJ2-1	few	TGTGCCAGCAGCAAAACAGAATACAATGAGCAGTTCTTC	CASSKTEYNEQFF
TRBV2	.	TRBJ2-1	.	TGTGCCAGCAGTTCTGACGGGGTTTACAATGAGCAGTTCTTC	CASSSDGVYNEQFF
TRBV11-1	TRBD1	TRBJ2-5	few	TGTGCCAGCAGCTTGGACAGGTTTCAAGAGACCCAGTACTTC	CASSLDRFQETQYF
TRBV29-1	.	TRBJ1-5	medium-sized	TGCAGCGTTGAAGACGGGAGGGGAGGGAATCAGCCCCAGCATTTT	CSVEDGRGGNQPQHF
TRBV3-2	.	TRBJ2-3	few	TGTGCCAGCAGCCAAGATTCGGCCGATACGCAGTATTTT	CASSQDSADTQYF
TRBV2	.	TRBJ2-3	few	TGTGCCAGCGGATTAGACAGGTTATCTACAGATACGCAGTATTTT	CASGLDRLSTDTQYF
TRBV4-1	.	TRBJ1-1	.	TGCGCCAGCAGCCAAGTGGATATGGGATTCGCCACTGAAGCTTTCTTT	CASSQVDMGFATEAFF
TRBV18	.	TRBJ2-5	few	TGTGCCAGCTCACGGGACCTTCAAGAGACCCAGTACTTC	CASSRDLQETQYF
TRBV20-1	.	TRBJ2-5	medium-sized	TGCAGTGCTAGAGGGGGACTCGACCAAGAGACCCAGTACTTC	CSARGGLDQETQYF
TRBV28	TRBD1	TRBJ1-2	few	TGTGCCAGCAGGTCGACAGGGACCCGCGGCTACACCTTC	CASRSTGTRGYTF
TRBV5-1	.	TRBJ1-1	many	TGCGCCAGCAGCTTGGCAACCGTAGATGAAGCTTTCTTT	CASSLATVDEAFF
TRBV7-3	.	TRBJ2-4	many	TGTGCCAGCAGCTTAAAGAGCCCGGCAGTTGCTAGGGCCATTCAGTACTTC	CASSLKSPAVARAIQYF
TRBV7-2	.	TRBJ2-4	.	TGTGCCAGCAGCATTGGAGGCATTCAGTACTTC	CASSIGGIQYF
TRBV20-1	.	TRBJ2-7	many	TGCAGTGCTAAGGGCAGGGTAGACGAGCAGTACTTC	CSAKGRVDEQYF
TRBV5-1	.	TRBJ2-2	many	TGCGCCAGCAGCTTCGGCCCGAACACCGGGGAGCTGTTTTTT	CASSFGPNTGELFF
TRBV11-2	.	TRBJ2-3	many	TGTGCCAGCAGCTGGGACAGCACAGATACGCAGTATTTT	CASSWDSTDTQYF
TRBV5-6	.	TRBJ1-5	few	TGTGCCAGCAGCTTGGGAGCAGGTTGGAGACAGCCCCAGCATTTT	CASSLGAGWRQPQHF
TRBV4-1	TRBD1	TRBJ1-5	few	TGCGCCAGCAGCCAAGCAGGGGCAGGGGGTCAGCCCCAGCATTTT	CASSQAGAGGQPQHF